This TCR beta chain came from a study of human T cells and chemical hapten exposure. Across the whole study: Sensitization employed 2% DPC on about 2 cm by about 2 cm of upper inner arm skin. Patches with 0.01% DPC went on the upper back, and the tests were read at 6 days. Patients, predominantly female, presented with alopecia areata, totalis or universalis. Study observations and caveats: Since the donors had alopecia, their immune response may not be the same as that of healthy people.

Indicated time point: pre-sensitization, week 0. Noted treatment: therapeutic diphenylcyclopropenone sensitization with weekly scalp DPC. In the case of this clonotype: The antigen is unknown.

The germline CDR1 and CDR2 sequences are MGHRA and YSYEKL. The ends were cut back, 0 bases at V and 7 bases at J, with 15 bases in the middle. The CDR3 spans 15 residues. MiXCR was run by TCRdb on the RACE reads, yielding one entry per CDR3 protein. The sample contains about 98,000 distinct CDR3 sequences, less than 14% of which appear only once. The clonotype comes from a woman in her sixties with alopecia areata. Some clones in this sample may be carry-over from other donors' samples. V usage is TRBV4-1 and J usage is TRBJ1-1, with unresolved D. This sample comprised whole blood, obtained in connection with sensitization to the hapten diphenylcyclopropenone (DPC). CDR3 sequence: CASSQDPRGSGEAFF. The CDR3 region has the DNA TGCGCCAGCAGCCAAGATCCCCGGGGATCAGGTGAAGCTTTCTTT.